What follows are 22 T cell receptor beta chains derived from one specimen sequenced in a study of blood T cells in healthy people across ages. A J-beta primer mix and a sample-barcoded 5' primer were used in a second PCR of roughly 6 to 12 cycles. TCRdb ran MiXCR on the 5' RACE reads and lists one entry per CDR3 protein. The table includes around 800,000 distinct CDR3 sequences, around two fifths detected once. Sequenced material: blood. These receptors came from a man in his sixties in good health.

The J gene is TRBJ1-1, the V gene TRBV30; a weak D match, TRBD1 (6 bases). Between the trimmed V and J ends, which lost 4 bases and 3 bases, there was a span of 15 bases. This CDR3 is built from 14 residues. CDR1 is GTSNPN, CDR2 SVGIG, per germline (reference sequence). CDR3 nucleotide sequence: TGTGCCTGGATCCGGGGGGGCGGTTACACTGAAGCTTTCTTT. It codes for CAWIRGGGYTEAFF.

This clonotype was seen more than once but under ten times. The rearrangement uses TRBV6-5 and TRBJ2-7; a weak D match, TRBD2 (5 bases). Trimming stripped 0 bases from V and 4 bases from J, with 28 bases between. This CDR3 contains 20 residues. Germline V CDR1 and CDR2: MNHEY, SVGAGI. This CDR3 reads CASSYSSRDPSWGGLYEQYF. The CDR3 nucleotides read TGTGCCAGCAGTTACTCGAGTCGGGATCCTTCCTGGGGTGGGTTATACGAGCAGTACTTC.

This clonotype was seen many times. A much larger clonotype is one base distant, so this may be a read error. CDR3 region: CASSLDGGSYNEQYF. The CDR3 nucleotides are TGTGCCAGCAGCTTAGACGGGGGCTCCTACAATGAGCAGTACTTC. The chain links TRBV7-2 to TRBJ2-1; the D call may be TRBD1 or TRBD2 (6 bases each). The J call may be incorrect, as the DNA end agrees better with TRBJ2-7. Germline V gene data show CDR1 as SGHTA and CDR2 as FQGNSA. This CDR3 is 15 amino acids long.

The rearrangement uses TRBV18 and TRBJ2-5; the D gene could be TRBD1 or TRBD2 (5 bases each). V was clipped by 3 bases and J by 1 base, with 12 bases between them. CDR1 is KGHSH and CDR2 is LQKENI in the germline V gene. This CDR3 region has 15 residues. The CDR3: CASSPVEGIQETQYF. CDR3 sequence (DNA): TGTGCCAGCTCACCCGTAGAGGGGATCCAAGAGACCCAGTACTTC.

Points on this clonotype: At one of its ends the junction is not consistent with the germline gene, which may arise from a read error. V is TRBV29-1 and J is TRBJ1-2, with D hard to call. The CDR3 totals 13 residues. Germline CDR1 and CDR2: SQVTM and ANQGSEA. CDR3 nucleotide sequence: TGCGGCGTTGGCCACCGCACTGACTATGGCTACACCTTC. It encodes CGVGHRTDYGYTF. Filled out from reference TRBV29-1 and TRBJ1-2, the complete variable domain reads SAVISQKPSRDICQRGTSLTIQCQVDSQVTMMFWYRQQPGQSLTLIATANQGSEATYESGFVIDKFPISRPNLTFSTLTVSNMSPEDSSIYLCGVGHRTDYGYTFGSGTRLTVV.

The chain joins TRBV4-3 to TRBJ1-2; D is perhaps TRBD1 (6 bases). V lost 2 bases and J 6 bases, leaving 25 bases between the germline ends. This CDR3 spans 18 amino acids. Germline-derived CDR1 and CDR2 are LGHNA and YSLEER. CDR3 region: CASSQRFSWQGEGDGYTF. The CDR3 bases are TGCGCCAGCAGCCAAAGGTTCAGTTGGCAGGGTGAGGGGGATGGCTACACCTTC.

This sequence joins TRBV4-3 and TRBJ1-4, with 8 bases matching TRBD1. Trimming at V came to 1 base and at J to 2 bases, leaving 9 bases not matched to a gene. Looked up from germline, CDR1 is LGHNA and CDR2 is YSLEER. The CDR3 consists of 18 residues. The CDR3 DNA follows: TGCGCCAGCAGCCAAGGATTGGCAGGGGGCAGGACTAATGAAAAACTGTTTTTT. Its translation: CASSQGLAGGRTNEKLFF.

This chain uses TRBV20-1 with TRBJ2-1, with 8 positions matching TRBD2. V shed 5 bases and J 2 bases; nucleotides not matched to a gene: 11. The germline gives CDR1 DFQATT, CDR2 SNEGSKA (reference sequence). CDR3 length equals 16 residues. CDR3 coding DNA: TGCAGTGCTGCGAGCCCGGGGACTAGGACCTACAATGAGCAGTTCTTC. Translation: CSAASPGTRTYNEQFF.

This clonotype was seen more than once but under ten times. The V and J genes are TRBV9 and TRBJ2-1; TRBD2 is a possible D gene (6 bases). The CDR3 consists of 15 residues. The germline V gene has CDR1 SGDLS and CDR2 YYNGEE. Trimming pared 2 bases from V and 9 bases from J, leaving 18 bases between. The CDR3 sequence: CASSVLGGDLGEQFF. The DNA for the CDR3 is TGTGCCAGCAGCGTCCTGGGCGGGGACCTGGGTGAGCAGTTCTTC.

The chain carries TRBV15 and TRBJ2-7; 10 positions agree with TRBD1. J gave up 2 bases and V 0 bases, and 4 bases lay outside the gene matches. Germline CDR1 reads LNHNV; CDR2 reads YYDKDF (reference sequence). This CDR3 has 16 amino acids. The CDR3 nucleotides are TGTGCCACCAGCAGAGATCCCGGGACAGGGGCCTACGAGCAGTACTTC. Amino acid sequence: CATSRDPGTGAYEQYF.

The table lists this clonotype with many counts. The genes are TRBV9 and TRBJ2-3; D is tentatively TRBD1 or TRBD2 (5 bases each). V lost 6 bases and J lost 0, with 14 bases in between. The CDR3 is 15 amino acids. Germline CDR1 is SGDLS and CDR2 is YYNGEE. DNA of the CDR3: TGTGCCAGCACCGCTCGGGGCGGCAGCACAGATACGCAGTATTTT. This gives the protein CASTARGGSTDTQYF.

The chain combines TRBV24-1 with TRBJ2-5; TRBD2 aligns across 8 bases. The CDR3 spans 19 residues. CDR1 and CDR2 (germline): KGHDR, SFDVKD. Unmatched junction bases numbered 13, after V lost 1 base and J lost 1 base. CDR3: CATSDLSGGLPGPQETQYF. In DNA form, the CDR3 reads TGTGCCACCAGTGATTTATCGGGAGGGCTCCCAGGTCCCCAAGAGACCCAGTACTTC.

Points on this clonotype: This sequence may be a read error, since a much larger clone differs from it by one base. This chain joins TRBV9 and TRBJ2-1, with D tentatively TRBD2 (5 bases). The germline V and J ends were trimmed by 4 bases and 0 bases, with 11 bases remaining between them. CDR3 size: 15 residues. CDR1 SGDLS and CDR2 YYNGEE come from the germline V gene. The CDR3 sequence: CASSSSLDSYNEQFF. In DNA form, the CDR3 reads TGTGCCAGCAGCTCTAGCCTGGACTCCTACAATGAGCAGTTCTTC.

The chain recombines TRBV20-1 with TRBJ2-7; TRBD2 is a possible D gene (6 bases). Germline assignment: CDR1 DFQATT and CDR2 SNEGSKA (reference sequence). The CDR3 extends over 15 amino acids. V shed 6 bases and J shed 0 bases, with 18 bases lying between them. CDR3 in DNA: TGCAGTGCCCCTCCTGGAGGGACCCACTCCTACGAGCAGTACTTC. The encoded protein is CSAPPGGTHSYEQYF.

The V call is TRBV5-6, the J call TRBJ2-4; D possibly matches TRBD1 or TRBD2 (6 bases each). The J call may not be correct, given that the DNA end is closer to TRBJ2-7. The CDR3 is made up of 15 amino acids. Germline CDR1 SGHDT, CDR2 YYEEEE. The CDR3 region is CASSLWGADAYEQYF. CDR3 nucleotides: TGTGCCAGCAGCTTATGGGGGGCGGATGCCTACGAGCAGTACTTC.

Comments on this clonotype: At one end, the junction sequence differs from germline, possibly due to a read error. V usage is TRBV10-3 and J usage is TRBJ1-1, with a tentative D call TRBD1 (5 bases). CDR1 and CDR2 (germline): ENHRY, SYGVKD. The CDR3 has 14 residues. The CDR3: CAIRGPGGNTETFF. In DNA, the CDR3 is TGTGCCATCAGGGGACCAGGTGGAAACACTGAAACTTTCTTT.

The chain is built from TRBV3-1 and TRBJ2-1, with 8 positions matching TRBD2. Germline assignment: CDR1 LGHDT and CDR2 YNNKEL (reference sequence). This CDR3 has 17 residues. Losses at the gene ends were 1 base for V and 7 bases for J; bases not matched to a gene: 12. The CDR3 spells CASSQAALRGAGNEQFF. In nucleotides, the CDR3 is TGTGCCAGCAGCCAAGCGGCATTGCGGGGGGCGGGGAATGAGCAGTTCTTC.

The chain has TRBV21-1 and TRBJ1-1; the DNA was not compared with TRBD1, the D call given in the table. TRBV21-1 is a documented pseudogene. The CDR3 consists of 16 residues. The CDR3 sequence: CASSTRRGWGPLEAFF. The CDR3 DNA reads TGTGCCAGCAGCACAAGAAGAGGGTGGGGCCCCCTTGAAGCTTTCTTT.

The chain combines TRBV10-1 with TRBJ2-3; weak D call: TRBD2 (5 bases). The CDR3 loop spans 13 amino acids. The V end lost 4 bases, the J end lost 5 bases, and 10 bases lay between the germline ends. CDR1 is WNHNN and CDR2 is SYGVQD in the germline V gene (reference sequence). CDR3 sequence: CASSASGVDTQYF. The CDR3 coding sequence is TGCGCCAGCAGTGCGTCCGGGGTAGATACGCAGTATTTT.

This chain links TRBV15 with TRBJ2-7, with TRBD1 matching over 8 bases. CDR1 LNHNV and CDR2 YYDKDF come from the germline V gene (reference sequence). The CDR3 covers 14 residues. J was trimmed by 6 bases and V by 1 base; bases with no gene match: 5. CDR3 residues: CATSRAQGAVEQYF. CDR3 in DNA: TGTGCCACCAGCAGAGCCCAGGGGGCGGTCGAGCAGTACTTC.

This chain connects TRBV28 to TRBJ2-3, with 13 bases identical to TRBD2. V shed 5 bases, J shed 7 bases, and the junction held 9 bases outside the gene matches. CDR1 is MDHEN and CDR2 is SYDVKM in the germline V gene. The CDR3 spans 16 residues. The CDR3 DNA reads as TGTGCCAGCAGTGGACGGACTAGCGGGAGTTGGAATACGCAGTATTTT. Its translation is CASSGRTSGSWNTQYF. The full variable domain, its missing parts supplied by reference TRBV28 and TRBJ2-3, is DVKVTQSSRYLVKRTGEKVFLECVQDMDHENMFWYRQDPGLGLRLIYFSYDVKMKEKGDIPEGYSVSREKKERFSLILESASTNQTSMYLCASSGRTSGSWNTQYFGPGTRLTVL.

V usage is TRBV7-6 and J usage is TRBJ2-6, with TRBD2 as a possible D gene (6 bases). The V end lost 4 bases, the J end lost 0 bases, and 19 bases lay between the germline ends. The CDR3 has 19 amino acids. Germline loops: CDR1 SGHVS, CDR2 FNYEAQ. As DNA, the CDR3 is TGTGCCAGCAGCTCAATCTTAGCTAGCGTATCCTCTGGGGCCAACGTCCTGACTTTC. Translated, it gives CASSSILASVSSGANVLTF.